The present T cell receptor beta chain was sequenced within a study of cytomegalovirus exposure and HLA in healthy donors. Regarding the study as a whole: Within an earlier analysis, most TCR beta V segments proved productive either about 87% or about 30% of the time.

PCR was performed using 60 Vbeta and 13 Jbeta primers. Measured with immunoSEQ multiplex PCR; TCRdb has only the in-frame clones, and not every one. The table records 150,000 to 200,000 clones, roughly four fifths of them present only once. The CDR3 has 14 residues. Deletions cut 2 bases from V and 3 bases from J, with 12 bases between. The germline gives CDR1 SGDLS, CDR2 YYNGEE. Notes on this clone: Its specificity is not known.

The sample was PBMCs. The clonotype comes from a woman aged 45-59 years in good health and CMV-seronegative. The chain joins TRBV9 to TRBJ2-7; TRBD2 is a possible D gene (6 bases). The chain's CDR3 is CASSVGSADYEQYF. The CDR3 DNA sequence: TGTGCCAGCAGCGTCGGGAGTGCTGACTACGAGCAGTACTTC.